This note documents a single T cell receptor beta chain sequence. Its matching antigen is unknown. The CDR3 goes on 3 residues after the read ends, and that part is filled in from the germline J gene. MY09/MY11 PCR detected cervical HPV DNA; dot-blot assigned genotypes. These data originate in a study of T cells in women clearing cervical HPV infection. Overall study: Only a few women had HLA typing results available.

TCR beta CDR3 amplified by multiplex PCR from roughly 1,100 ng genomic DNA. The table came from immunoSEQ multiplex PCR; TCRdb's copy has only in-frame clones and leaves some out. Its table lists around 13,000 clones. Study-wide results and caveats: Repertoire richness, not evenness, was significantly elevated in CIN3+ cases versus controls.

Germline lookup yields CDR1 SGHAT and CDR2 FQNNGV. The CDR3 totals 11 residues. The chain combines TRBV11-2 with TRBJ1-4; D unclear. The clonotype comes from a woman aged 18-70 years with a cervical HPV16 infection that either progressed to CIN3+ or cleared (not recorded which). The specimen sequenced was blood buffy coat. The CDR3 is CASSSYSPLFF. The DNA read from the CDR3 is TGTGCCAGCAGCTCCTATTCACCA.